The 25 T cell receptor beta chains reported below all come from one sample, sequenced in a study of response to subunit inactivated influenza vaccine. TCRdb called the RT-PCR reads again in MiXCR, with one record for every CDR3 protein. In the table there are a few hundred thousand distinct CDR3 sequences, roughly a fifth of which are singletons. This specimen was PBMCs from blood, taken about 20 months after vaccination. These receptor sequences come from a man aged 50-75 years who received an inactivated influenza vaccine.

This chain's CDR3 is CASRATGIHGYTF. CDR3 in DNA: TGTGCCAGCAGAGCGACAGGGATCCATGGCTACACCTTC. The V call is TRBV2, the J call TRBJ1-2, with 7 bases that match TRBD1. Germline values: CDR1 SNHLY, CDR2 FYNNEI. The CDR3 totals 13 residues. Trimming at V came to 6 bases and at J to 6 bases, leaving 7 bases not matched to a gene. Combining the CDR3 with reference TRBV2 and TRBJ1-2 gives the whole variable domain EPEVTQTPSHQVTQMGQEVILRCVPISNHLYFYWYRQILGQKVEFLVSFYNNEISEKSEIFDDQFSVERPDGSNFTLKIRSTKLEDSAMYFCASRATGIHGYTFGSGTRLTVV.

The chain recombines TRBV5-1 with TRBJ1-2; D might be TRBD1 (5 bases). This CDR3 is 15 amino acids long. Germline V lookup: CDR1 SGHRS, CDR2 YFSETQ. Deletions cut 0 bases from V and 4 bases from J, with 13 bases between. CDR3 region: CASSLDGTDSYGYTF. For the CDR3, the DNA is TGCGCCAGCAGCTTGGATGGGACGGACTCCTATGGCTACACCTTC.

The V call is TRBV7-2, the J call TRBJ2-1; 11 bases align to TRBD2. The V and J ends lost 4 bases and 9 bases, in that order; junction bases with no gene match: 8. There are 15 residues in the CDR3. CDR1 is SGHTA and CDR2 is FQGNSA in the germline V gene. The CDR3 here is CASSSVAGGPVEQFF. Here the CDR3 DNA reads TGTGCCAGCAGCTCCGTAGCGGGAGGGCCGGTTGAGCAGTTCTTC.

This clonotype has a handful of counts. The chain recombines TRBV12-3 or TRBV12-4 with TRBJ2-5; D not resolved. This CDR3 comprises 13 residues. V was shortened by 6 bases and J by 1 base, with 9 bases between the two germline ends. CDR3 sequence: CASSLGTQETQYF. In DNA form, the CDR3 reads TGTGCCAGCAGCCTCGGCACCCAAGAGACCCAGTACTTC.

This clonotype was recorded only once. V is TRBV27 and J is TRBJ2-1, with D possibly TRBD2 on 5 matching bases. The germline V gene has CDR1 MNHEY and CDR2 SMNVEV (reference sequence). The CDR3 sequence is 14 residues long. Trimming took 4 bases from V and 3 from J, leaving 10 bases between them. DNA of the CDR3: TGTGCCAGCAGTTCCTTAGCGCTCTACAATGAGCAGTTCTTC. It encodes CASSSLALYNEQFF.

V and J are TRBV20-1 and TRBJ2-7; 8 bases map to TRBD1. Germline lookup yields CDR1 DFQATT and CDR2 SNEGSKA (reference sequence). The CDR3 is 12 amino acids. The V and J ends lost 8 bases and 4 bases, in that order; junction bases with no gene match: 7. The CDR3 region has the DNA TGCAGTCCCGGACAGGGAAATTACGAGCAGTACTTC. Translated: CSPGQGNYEQYF.

This clonotype was found a few times. The chain has TRBV29-1 and TRBJ1-2; D perhaps matches TRBD1 (5 bases). The CDR3 has 11 residues. V was shortened by 0 bases and J by 8 bases, with 7 bases between the two germline ends. The germline V gene encodes CDR1 SQVTM and CDR2 ANQGSEA. DNA for the CDR3: TGCAGCGTTGAAGATCCAGGGGGCTACACCTTC. Amino acids: CSVEDPGGYTF.

Here the CDR3 reads CASTLTKNTEAFF. Written as DNA, the CDR3 is TGTGCCAGCACCCTTACTAAGAACACTGAAGCTTTCTTT. The rearrangement joins TRBV6-1 to TRBJ1-1, with D uncertain. The CDR3 is 13 amino acids. Germline V gene lookup returns CDR1 MNHNS and CDR2 SASEGT. The V end lost 7 bases, the J end lost 1 base, and 10 bases lay between the germline ends.

The table lists this clonotype with a few counts. The chain is built from TRBV4-2 and TRBJ2-1; D is unresolved. V lost 0 bases and J 4 bases, leaving 19 bases between the germline ends. Germline-derived CDR1 and CDR2 are LGHNA and YNFKEQ. The CDR3 runs 18 residues. In nucleotides, the CDR3 is TGTGCCAGCAGCCAAGAATTATTACCTGAGCACTTTTACAATGAGCAGTTCTTC. This translates into CASSQELLPEHFYNEQFF.

This clonotype has only a few counts. CDR3 amino acids: CASSPRTSGSSSYEQYF. CDR3 in DNA: TGTGCCAGCTCACCAAGGACTAGCGGGAGCAGCTCCTACGAGCAGTACTTC. J is TRBJ2-7 and V is TRBV18, with 13 bases identical to TRBD2. With 2 bases clipped from V and 0 bases from J, the junction kept 4 bases outside the gene matches. Germline assignment: CDR1 KGHSH and CDR2 LQKENI. The CDR3 has 17 residues.

This clonotype was found once. The J gene is TRBJ1-4, the V gene TRBV20-1; D is possibly TRBD1 (5 bases). V shed 6 bases and J shed 2 bases, with 10 bases lying between them. CDR3 length equals 13 residues. Germline V gene data show CDR1 as DFQATT and CDR2 as SNEGSKA (reference sequence). The CDR3 protein is CSAHSGTNEKLFF. The CDR3 DNA reads TGCAGTGCCCACTCAGGGACTAATGAAAAACTGTTTTTT.

The rearrangement links TRBV5-1 to TRBJ1-3, with D maybe TRBD1 (5 bases). Trimming cost V 0 bases and J 0 bases, with 22 bases left between them. This CDR3 spans 20 amino acids. CDR1 SGHRS and CDR2 YFSETQ come from the germline V gene. The CDR3 DNA reads TGCGCCAGCAGCTTGGAAAGTGGGGGTTCCCTAACCTCCTCTGGAAACACCATATATTTT. Its translation: CASSLESGGSLTSSGNTIYF. Variable domain in full (rest from reference TRBV5-1 and TRBJ1-3): KAGVTQTPRYLIKTRGQQVTLSCSPISGHRSVSWYQQTPGQGLQFLFEYFSETQRNKGNFPGRFSGRQFSNSRSEMNVSTLELGDSALYLCASSLESGGSLTSSGNTIYFGEGSWLTVV.

The chain recombines TRBV25-1 with TRBJ2-7; D remains ambiguous. Trimming cost V 4 bases and J 1 base, with 8 bases left between them. CDR1 MGHDK and CDR2 SYGVNS come from the germline V gene. CDR3 length equals 13 residues. CDR3: CASSAWESYEQYF. CDR3 coding DNA: TGTGCCAGCAGTGCCTGGGAATCCTACGAGCAGTACTTC.

On this clonotype: Since a much larger clone is just one base distant, this may be a read error. The chain uses TRBV28 and TRBJ1-5; 10 bases agree with TRBD1. The CDR3 sequence is 14 residues long. With 2 bases clipped from V and 6 bases from J, the junction kept 1 base outside the gene matches. Germline assignment: CDR1 MDHEN and CDR2 SYDVKM. The CDR3 DNA is TGTGCCAGCAGTTTAAGGACAGGGGGTCAGCCCCAGCATTTT. Residues: CASSLRTGGQPQHF. Complete variable domain (other parts from reference TRBV28 and TRBJ1-5): DVKVTQSSRYLVKRTGEKVFLECVQDMDHENMFWYRQDPGLGLRLIYFSYDVKMKEKGDIPEGYSVSREKKERFSLILESASTNQTSMYLCASSLRTGGQPQHFGDGTRLSIL.

The rearrangement uses TRBV7-2 and TRBJ1-4; D is unclear. CDR1 is SGHTA, CDR2 FQGNSA, per germline. The CDR3 loop spans 13 amino acids. Deletions cut 5 bases from V and 5 bases from J, with 9 bases between. The CDR3 here is CASSTRANEKLFF. Here the CDR3 DNA reads TGTGCCAGCAGCACCCGGGCGAATGAAAAACTGTTTTTT. Full variable domain (missing parts from reference TRBV7-2 and TRBJ1-4): GAGVSQSPSNKVTEKGKDVELRCDPISGHTALYWYRQSLGQGLEFLIYFQGNSAPDKSGLPSDRFSAERTGGSVSTLTIQRTQQEDSAVYLCASSTRANEKLFFGSGTQLSVL.

The DNA of the CDR3 is TGTGCCAGCAGTTTCAGGCGGGACCCATTCTATGAGCAGTTCTTC. This sequence encodes CASSFRRDPFYEQFF. The chain uses TRBV12-3 or TRBV12-4 and TRBJ2-1; D might be TRBD2 (6 bases). The CDR3 contains 15 residues. V was pared by 3 bases and J by 8 bases, with 17 bases between.

This clonotype was observed a handful of times. This chain joins TRBV25-1 and TRBJ2-5; 7 nucleotides line up with TRBD1. With V trimmed by 3 bases and J by 4 bases, 8 bases remained unmatched. The CDR3 covers 15 residues. Germline loops: CDR1 MGHDK, CDR2 SYGVNS. In DNA, the CDR3 is TGTGCCAGCAGTGATATAGGGGGCCGTGGAGAGACCCAGTACTTC. It yields the protein CASSDIGGRGETQYF. Drawing the rest from reference TRBV25-1 and TRBJ2-5, the complete variable domain is EADIYQTPRYLVIGTGKKITLECSQTMGHDKMYWYQQDPGMELHLIHYSYGVNSTEKGDLSSESTVSRIRTEHFPLTLESARPSHTSQYLCASSDIGGRGETQYFGPGTRLLVL.

The rearrangement uses TRBV5-1 and TRBJ2-3; D is unresolved. Trimming removed 0 bases from V and 2 bases from J, with 10 bases in between. Germline lookup yields CDR1 SGHRS and CDR2 YFSETQ. This CDR3 is built from 15 residues. The CDR3 region has the DNA TGCGCCAGCAGCTTGGATGGCGGATTCACAGATACGCAGTATTTT. The encoded protein is CASSLDGGFTDTQYF.

V is TRBV7-9 and J is TRBJ2-2; D is perhaps TRBD1 (6 bases). CDR1 and CDR2 (germline): SEHNR, FQNEAQ (reference sequence). Trimming took 5 bases from V and 2 from J, leaving 18 bases between them. This CDR3 spans 17 amino acids. The CDR3 bases are TGTGCCAGCAGCCCCGCCCGAGGGACAATCAACACCGGGGAGCTGTTTTTT. As protein: CASSPARGTINTGELFF.

V usage is TRBV20-1 and J usage is TRBJ1-4; TRBD1 matches at 9 bases. With 4 bases clipped from V and 8 bases from J, the junction kept 8 bases outside the gene matches. The CDR3 totals 14 residues. Germline CDR1 and CDR2: DFQATT and SNEGSKA (reference sequence). The DNA of the CDR3 is TGCAGTGCTACCGGACAGGGGTTAGGAGAAAAACTGTTTTTT. Encoded protein: CSATGQGLGEKLFF.

The gene calls are TRBV24-1 and TRBJ2-1; D gene unclear. The germline V and J ends were trimmed by 4 bases and 7 bases, with 16 bases remaining between them. CDR1 KGHDR and CDR2 SFDVKD come from the germline V gene. This CDR3 is 15 amino acids long. CDR3 in DNA: TGTGCCACCAGTGACAGCCGGACGGGTGGGAATGAGCAGTTCTTC. Translated, it gives CATSDSRTGGNEQFF.

The sample holds many counts of this clonotype. The CDR3 loop is CSATQGSRGTEAFF. The DNA for the CDR3 is TGCAGTGCTACGCAGGGTTCCCGGGGCACTGAAGCTTTCTTT. The V and J genes are TRBV20-1 and TRBJ1-1; D possibly corresponds to TRBD1 (5 bases). CDR3 size: 14 residues. With 4 bases removed from V and 4 bases from J, the gap between germline ends came to 16 bases. CDR1 is DFQATT, CDR2 SNEGSKA, per germline (reference sequence).

This clonotype has just a few counts. The gene calls are TRBV6-1 and TRBJ1-1; maybe TRBD1 (5 bases). The germline V gene encodes CDR1 MNHNS and CDR2 SASEGT. This CDR3 has 14 residues. Trimming cost V 6 bases and J 4 bases, with 15 bases left between them. CDR3 coding DNA: TGTGCCAGCAGCCGCAGGGTGGGTGTCACTGAAGCTTTCTTT. Translation: CASSRRVGVTEAFF.

This clonotype was counted between two and nine times. The chain has TRBV27 and TRBJ2-5, with 8 nucleotides matching TRBD2. Germline V gene sequence: CDR1 MNHEY, CDR2 SMNVEV (reference sequence). The CDR3 runs 14 residues. J was trimmed by 8 bases and V by 6 bases; bases with no gene match: 11. This CDR3 is CASSSGTSGSTQYF. The CDR3 DNA is TGTGCCAGCAGCTCCGGGACTAGTGGATCAACCCAGTACTTC.

There are many counts of this clonotype. This chain uses TRBV20-1 with TRBJ2-7; 12 nucleotides line up with TRBD2. This CDR3 spans 18 amino acids. The J segment lost 1 base and the V segment lost 6 bases, leaving 16 bases of the junction unmatched. Germline V gene sequence: CDR1 DFQATT, CDR2 SNEGSKA (reference sequence). CDR3 sequence (DNA): TGCAGTGCCCAAGAACCCTGGCCGACTAGCGGGGGTTCCTACGAGCAGTACTTC. This sequence encodes CSAQEPWPTSGGSYEQYF.